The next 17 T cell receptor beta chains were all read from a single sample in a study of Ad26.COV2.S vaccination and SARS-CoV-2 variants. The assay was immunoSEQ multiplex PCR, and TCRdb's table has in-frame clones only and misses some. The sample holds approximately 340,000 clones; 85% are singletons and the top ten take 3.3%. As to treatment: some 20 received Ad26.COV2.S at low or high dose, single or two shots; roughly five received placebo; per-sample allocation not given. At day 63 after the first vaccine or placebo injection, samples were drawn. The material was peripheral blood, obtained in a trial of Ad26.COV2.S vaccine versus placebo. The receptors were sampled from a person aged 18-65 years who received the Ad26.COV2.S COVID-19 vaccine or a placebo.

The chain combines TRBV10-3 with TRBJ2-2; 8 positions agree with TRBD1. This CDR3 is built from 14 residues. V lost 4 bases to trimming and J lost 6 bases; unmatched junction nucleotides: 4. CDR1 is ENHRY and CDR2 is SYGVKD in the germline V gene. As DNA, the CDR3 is TGTGCCATCAGTGGGACAGGGCACGCCGGGGAGCTGTTTTTT. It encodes CAISGTGHAGELFF.

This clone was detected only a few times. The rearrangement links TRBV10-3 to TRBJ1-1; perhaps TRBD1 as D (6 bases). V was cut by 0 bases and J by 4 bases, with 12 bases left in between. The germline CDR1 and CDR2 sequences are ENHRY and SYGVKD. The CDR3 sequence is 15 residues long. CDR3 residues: CAISESGPGATEAFF. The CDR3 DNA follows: TGTGCCATCAGTGAGTCAGGGCCGGGGGCCACTGAAGCTTTCTTT.

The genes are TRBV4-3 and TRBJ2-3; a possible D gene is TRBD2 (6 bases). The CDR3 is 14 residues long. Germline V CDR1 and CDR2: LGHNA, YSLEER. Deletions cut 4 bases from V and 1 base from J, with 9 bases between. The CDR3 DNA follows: TGCGCCAGCAGCCTAACGGGGGGCACAGATACGCAGTATTTT. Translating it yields CASSLTGGTDTQYF.

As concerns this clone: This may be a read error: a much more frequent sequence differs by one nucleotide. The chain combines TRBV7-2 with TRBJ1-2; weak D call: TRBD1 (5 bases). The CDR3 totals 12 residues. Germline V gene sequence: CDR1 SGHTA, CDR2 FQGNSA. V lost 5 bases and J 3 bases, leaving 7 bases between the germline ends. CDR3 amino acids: CASSPGHYGYTF. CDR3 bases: TGTGCCAGCAGCCCAGGGCACTATGGCTACACCTTC.

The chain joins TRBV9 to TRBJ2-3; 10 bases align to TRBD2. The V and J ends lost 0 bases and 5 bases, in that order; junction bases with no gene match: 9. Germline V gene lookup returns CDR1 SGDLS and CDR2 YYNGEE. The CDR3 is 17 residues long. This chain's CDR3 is CASSVELAGVYGDTQYF. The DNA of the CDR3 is TGTGCCAGCAGCGTAGAGCTAGCGGGGGTTTATGGAGATACGCAGTATTTT.

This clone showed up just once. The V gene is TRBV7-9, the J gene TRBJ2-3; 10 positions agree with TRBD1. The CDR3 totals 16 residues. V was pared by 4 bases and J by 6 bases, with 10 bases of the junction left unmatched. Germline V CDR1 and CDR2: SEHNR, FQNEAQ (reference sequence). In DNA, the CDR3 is TGTGCCAGCAGCTGGGAGACAGGGGGCGTTGGGGATACGCAGTATTTT. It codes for CASSWETGGVGDTQYF.

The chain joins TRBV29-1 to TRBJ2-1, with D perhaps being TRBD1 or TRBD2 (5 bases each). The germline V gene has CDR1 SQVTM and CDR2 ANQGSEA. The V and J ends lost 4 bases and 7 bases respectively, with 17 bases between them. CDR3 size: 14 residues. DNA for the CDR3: TGCAGCGTTGTCTCGGGGCCTGCTCGGAATGAGCAGTTCTTC. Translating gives CSVVSGPARNEQFF.

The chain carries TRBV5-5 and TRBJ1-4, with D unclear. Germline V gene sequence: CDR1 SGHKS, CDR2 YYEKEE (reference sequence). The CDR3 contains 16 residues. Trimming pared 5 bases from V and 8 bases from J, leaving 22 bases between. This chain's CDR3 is CASSSLYGLNSEKLFF. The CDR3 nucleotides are TGTGCCAGCAGTTCCTTATACGGGCTAAATTCCGAAAAACTGTTTTTT.

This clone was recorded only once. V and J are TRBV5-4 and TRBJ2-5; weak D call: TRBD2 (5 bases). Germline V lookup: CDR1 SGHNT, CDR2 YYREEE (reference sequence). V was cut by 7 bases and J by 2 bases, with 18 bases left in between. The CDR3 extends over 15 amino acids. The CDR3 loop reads CASAMWGGRQETQYF. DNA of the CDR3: TGTGCCAGCGCGATGTGGGGTGGGAGACAAGAGACCCAGTACTTC.

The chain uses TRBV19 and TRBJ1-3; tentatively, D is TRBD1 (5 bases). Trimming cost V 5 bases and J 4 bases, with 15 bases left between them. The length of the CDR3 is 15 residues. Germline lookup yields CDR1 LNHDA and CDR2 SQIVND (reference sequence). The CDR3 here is CASSSNGAQGNTIYF. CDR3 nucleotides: TGTGCCAGTAGTTCTAACGGGGCGCAGGGAAACACCATATATTTT.

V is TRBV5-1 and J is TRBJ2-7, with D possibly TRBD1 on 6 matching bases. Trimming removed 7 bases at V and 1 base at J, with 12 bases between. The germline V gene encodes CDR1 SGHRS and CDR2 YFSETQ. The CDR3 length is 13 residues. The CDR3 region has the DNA TGCGCCAGCTCCGAGGGGGTTTCCTACGAGCAGTACTTC. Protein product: CASSEGVSYEQYF.

DNA of the CDR3: TGTGCCAGTAGTTGGGACAGGGAAACTGAAGCTTTCTTT. It encodes CASSWDRETEAFF. The J gene is TRBJ1-1, the V gene TRBV19; 9 bases align to TRBD1. CDR3 length: 13 residues. V shed 5 bases, J shed 5 bases, and the junction held 3 bases outside the gene matches. Germline V CDR1 and CDR2: LNHDA, SQIVND (reference sequence).

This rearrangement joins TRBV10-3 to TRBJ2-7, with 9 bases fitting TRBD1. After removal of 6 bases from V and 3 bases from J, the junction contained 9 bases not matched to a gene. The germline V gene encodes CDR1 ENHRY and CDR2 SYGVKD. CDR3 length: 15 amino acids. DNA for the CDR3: TGTGCCATCAGAGAAAGACCGGGACAGGGCTACGAGCAGTACTTC. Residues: CAIRERPGQGYEQYF.

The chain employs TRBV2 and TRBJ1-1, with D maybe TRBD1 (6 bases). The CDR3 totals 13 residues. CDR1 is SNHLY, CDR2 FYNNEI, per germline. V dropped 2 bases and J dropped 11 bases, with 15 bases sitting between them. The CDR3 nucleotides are TGTGCCAGCAGTGAATGGGGGGGGCGGGAGGCTTTCTTT. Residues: CASSEWGGREAFF.

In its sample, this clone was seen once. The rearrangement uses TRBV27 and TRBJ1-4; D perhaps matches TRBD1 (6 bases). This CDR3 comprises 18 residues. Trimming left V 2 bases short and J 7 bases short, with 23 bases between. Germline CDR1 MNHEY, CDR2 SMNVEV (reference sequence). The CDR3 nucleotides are TGTGCCAGCAGTTTAAGCCCCCGGGGGCCTGGGCTGGGTGAAAAACTGTTTTTT. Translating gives CASSLSPRGPGLGEKLFF.

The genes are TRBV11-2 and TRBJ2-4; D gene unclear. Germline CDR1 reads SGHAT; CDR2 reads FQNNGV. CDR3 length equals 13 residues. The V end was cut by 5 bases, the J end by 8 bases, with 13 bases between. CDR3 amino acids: CASSLLPRDIQYF. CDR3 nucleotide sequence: TGTGCCAGCAGCCTACTCCCGCGAGACATTCAGTACTTC.

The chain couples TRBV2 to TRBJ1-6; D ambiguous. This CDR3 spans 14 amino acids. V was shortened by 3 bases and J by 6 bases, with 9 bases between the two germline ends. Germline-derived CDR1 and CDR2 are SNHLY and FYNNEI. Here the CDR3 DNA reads TGTGCCAGCAGTGAGTCGATTCCTAATTCACCCCTCCACTTT. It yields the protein CASSESIPNSPLHF.